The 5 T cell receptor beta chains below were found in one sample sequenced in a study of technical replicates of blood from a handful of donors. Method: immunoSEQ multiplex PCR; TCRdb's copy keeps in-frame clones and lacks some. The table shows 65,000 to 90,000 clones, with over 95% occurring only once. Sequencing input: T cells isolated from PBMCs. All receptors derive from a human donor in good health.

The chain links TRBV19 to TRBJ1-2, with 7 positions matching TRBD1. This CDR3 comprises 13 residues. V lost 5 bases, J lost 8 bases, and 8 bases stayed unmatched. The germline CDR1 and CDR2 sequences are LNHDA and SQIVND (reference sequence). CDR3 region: CASSEGTVRGYTF. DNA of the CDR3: TGTGCCAGTAGTGAAGGGACAGTCAGGGGCTACACCTTC.

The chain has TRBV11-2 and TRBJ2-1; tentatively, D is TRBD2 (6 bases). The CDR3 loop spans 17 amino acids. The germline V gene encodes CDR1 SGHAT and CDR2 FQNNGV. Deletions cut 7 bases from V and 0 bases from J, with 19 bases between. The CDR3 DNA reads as TGTGCCAGCAACCAAGAAGGGCTGGAGGGCTCCTACAATGAGCAGTTCTTC. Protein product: CASNQEGLEGSYNEQFF.

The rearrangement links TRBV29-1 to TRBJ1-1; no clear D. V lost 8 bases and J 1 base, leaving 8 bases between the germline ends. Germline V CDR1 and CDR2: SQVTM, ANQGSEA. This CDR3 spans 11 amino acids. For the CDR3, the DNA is TGCAGCACGCGAGGGAACACTGAAGCTTTCTTT. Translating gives CSTRGNTEAFF.

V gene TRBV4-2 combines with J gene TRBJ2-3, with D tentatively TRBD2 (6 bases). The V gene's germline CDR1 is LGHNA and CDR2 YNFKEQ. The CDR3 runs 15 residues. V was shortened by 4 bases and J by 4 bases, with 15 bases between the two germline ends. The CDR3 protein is CASSLLPGVADTQYF. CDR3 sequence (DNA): TGTGCCAGCAGCCTGTTGCCGGGAGTGGCAGATACGCAGTATTTT.

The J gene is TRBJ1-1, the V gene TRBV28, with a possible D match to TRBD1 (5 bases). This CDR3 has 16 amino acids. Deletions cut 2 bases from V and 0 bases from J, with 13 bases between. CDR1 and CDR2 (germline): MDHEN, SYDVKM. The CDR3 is CASSLNLIGVNTEAFF. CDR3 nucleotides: TGTGCCAGCAGTTTAAATTTAATAGGGGTGAACACTGAAGCTTTCTTT.